The present T cell receptor (beta chain) was sequenced within a study of blood T cell repertoires in COVID-19. Generated by immunoSEQ multiplex PCR, the TCRdb table keeps only in-frame clones and is missing some. Of more than 85,000 clones in the sample, about four fifths were seen once. V lost 2 bases and J 0 bases, leaving 11 bases between the germline ends. Looked up from germline, CDR1 is MDHEN and CDR2 is SYDVKM. The CDR3 is 16 amino acids. The sequence was obtained from an elderly man with acute or convalescent COVID-19. The rearrangement joins TRBV28 to TRBJ1-3, with no clear D. The sequenced sample was peripheral blood. Written as DNA, the CDR3 is TGTGCCAGCAGTTTAGAGGTGCGCAGCTCTGGAAACACCATATATTTT. It codes for CASSLEVRSSGNTIYF. Looking up the rest from reference TRBV28 and TRBJ1-3 gives the full variable domain: DVKVTQSSRYLVKRTGEKVFLECVQDMDHENMFWYRQDPGLGLRLIYFSYDVKMKEKGDIPEGYSVSREKKERFSLILESASTNQTSMYLCASSLEVRSSGNTIYFGEGSWLTVV.